This TCR beta chain was sequenced in a study of identical twins. This CDR3 has 14 amino acids. Trimming removed 6 bases from V and 0 bases from J, with 12 bases in between. From germline, CDR1 is SQVTM and CDR2 ANQGSEA. Unique molecular identifiers were present on the cDNA, which also gained a universal primer site by template switching. MiXCR, applied by TCRdb to the 5' RACE reads, yields one record per CDR3 protein. The sample yields some 660,000 distinct CDR3 sequences, over 8.5% seen once. This clonotype was seen a handful of times. The sample was also linked to a second study, of yellow fever vaccine responses in identical twins.

The sample was PBMCs. The chain couples TRBV29-1 to TRBJ2-1; D is perhaps TRBD1 (5 bases). The TCR sequence derives from a woman aged 18-29 years in good health. The CDR3 bases are TGCAGCGTCCAGGGTCCCCCCTCCTACAATGAGCAGTTCTTC. Its protein is CSVQGPPSYNEQFF.